This T cell receptor beta chain appears in the sequencing data of a study of T cell clonality in common variable immunodeficiency. This clone was detected ten times or more. The read terminates 3 residues before the CDR3 end, so the remaining end is supplied by the germline J gene. The CDR3 sequence is 17 residues long. Germline loops: CDR1 MNHEY, CDR2 SVGEGT. The ends were cut back, 8 bases at V and 7 bases at J, with 24 bases in the middle. The assay was immunoSEQ multiplex PCR, and TCRdb's table has in-frame clones only and misses some. The table lists about 30,000 clones, with no singletons. The sequence was collected from a person aged 18-70 years in good health. This chain links TRBV6-2 or TRBV6-3 with TRBJ1-6; D ambiguous. The specimen was peripheral blood mononuclear cells. The part of the CDR3 DNA that was read is TGTGCCAGCCAACTCGGGTATCGGAGACCTACGAATTCACCC. Translated: CASQLGYRRPTNSP. The full CDR3 reads CASQLGYRRPTNSPLHF.